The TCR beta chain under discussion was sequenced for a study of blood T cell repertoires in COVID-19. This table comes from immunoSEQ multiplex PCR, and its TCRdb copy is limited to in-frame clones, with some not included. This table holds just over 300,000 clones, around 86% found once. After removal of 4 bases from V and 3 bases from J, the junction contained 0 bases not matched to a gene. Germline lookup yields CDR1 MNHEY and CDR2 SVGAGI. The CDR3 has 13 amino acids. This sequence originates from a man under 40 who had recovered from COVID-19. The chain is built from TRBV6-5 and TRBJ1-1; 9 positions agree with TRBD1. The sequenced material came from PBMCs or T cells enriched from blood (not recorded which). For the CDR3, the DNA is TGTGCCAGCAGTTGGGACAGGGACACTGAAGCTTTCTTT. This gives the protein CASSWDRDTEAFF.